These T cell receptor beta chains were read from a single sample in a study of T-cell reconstitution after alpha-beta-depleted transplantation in children. Using its own MiXCR run on the PCR reads, TCRdb lists one record per CDR3 protein. The sample consists of approximately 520,000 distinct CDR3 sequences, 30% to 35% of them appearing once. The sequencing here drew on PBMCs from the stem cell graft donor, taken from the stem cell graft. These receptors were taken from a human donor who donated a stem cell graft to a child with aplastic anemia. Each CDR3 is given with its conserved first and last residue. Fields, in order: clone size, D gene, V gene, J gene, CDR3 DNA, CDR3 protein. D genes are given only for firm matches. Rows may omit the clone size; those that give it use once, few, many or a size class.

NA,NA,TRBV7-3,TRBJ2-1,TGTGCCAGCAGCTCCCAGGGGGGCCCTTACAATGAGCAGTTCTTC,CASSSQGGPYNEQFF
NA,TRBD2,TRBV7-8,TRBJ2-7,TGTGCCAGCAGCTTAGCGGGTGCGGGAGGTCGAGAGCAGTACTTC,CASSLAGAGGREQYF
NA,TRBD1,TRBV10-3,TRBJ1-1,TGTGCCAACTCACCTGGGGCAGGGGGGACTGAAGCTTTCTTT,CANSPGAGGTEAFF
once,NA,TRBV28,TRBJ1-5,TGTGCCAGCAGTTCCGCCCCCCAGAGCAATCAGCCCCAGCATTTT,CASSSAPQSNQPQHF
NA,NA,TRBV6-5,TRBJ1-1,TGTGCCAGCAGTTACGCCGGGGGTGTTAACACTGAAGCTTTCTTT,CASSYAGGVNTEAFF
few,NA,TRBV29-1,TRBJ2-5,TGCAGCGTTGATCAGCCCCAAGAGACCCAGTACTTC,CSVDQPQETQYF
NA,NA,TRBV19,TRBJ2-3,TGTGCCAGTAGTCGGACAGGACGGTCGGGGGCCGGCACAGATACGCAGTATTTT,CASSRTGRSGAGTDTQYF
NA,TRBD1,TRBV5-1,TRBJ2-4,TGCGCCAGCAGCTTGACAGGGGAAAACATTCAGTACTTC,CASSLTGENIQYF
once,NA,TRBV5-1,TRBJ1-3,TGCGCCAGCAGCTTAATGGACTTGCCTGGAAACACCATATATTTT,CASSLMDLPGNTIYF
NA,NA,TRBV5-1,TRBJ1-2,TGCGCCAGCAGCTCGGGGGCTGCGGCACGCGGGACGAACTATGGCTACACCTTC,CASSSGAAARGTNYGYTF
NA,NA,TRBV6-2/TRBV6-3,TRBJ1-4,TGTGCCAGCAGTTACGGGGGGACGGTTAATGAAAAACTGTTTTTT,CASSYGGTVNEKLFF
NA,NA,TRBV5-1,TRBJ1-2,TGCGCCAGCAGCTTGGTCTTCAGCCGGATCTATGGCTACACCTTC,CASSLVFSRIYGYTF
NA,NA,TRBV7-8,TRBJ1-1,TGTGCCAGCAGCTTAGCCGGTCGAGAGGCAGCTTTCTTT,CASSLAGREAAFF
few,NA,TRBV27,TRBJ1-6,TGTGCCAGCAGTCTGGGGACACCAAATTCACCCCTCCACTTT,CASSLGTPNSPLHF
NA,NA,TRBV29-1,TRBJ2-7,TGCAGCGTTCTACATCTGGGGGAGCAGTACTTC,CSVLHLGEQYF
few,NA,TRBV20-1,TRBJ2-1,TGCAGTGCCCACTCGGTGAGCTCCTACAATGAGCAGTTCTTC,CSAHSVSSYNEQFF
NA,TRBD2,TRBV20-1,TRBJ2-7,TGCAGTGCCAGCCCCGGTAGCGGGAGTTACGAGCAGTACTTC,CSASPGSGSYEQYF
NA,NA,TRBV29-1,TRBJ1-1,TGCAGCGTGGTTGGTGCAGGGGACACTGAAGCTTTCTTT,CSVVGAGDTEAFF
NA,NA,TRBV6-2/TRBV6-3,TRBJ1-2,TGTGCCAGCAGACCGAGCATCACAGGGTCACGCGGCTACACCTTC,CASRPSITGSRGYTF
NA,TRBD1,TRBV12-3/TRBV12-4,TRBJ2-1,TGTGCCAGCAGTTTAACTCAGGGGGATGAGCAGTTCTTC,CASSLTQGDEQFF
few,NA,TRBV9,TRBJ1-1,TGTGCCAGCAGCGTAGAGGGGGATTGGGACACTGAAGCTTTCTTT,CASSVEGDWDTEAFF
NA,NA,TRBV6-5,TRBJ1-6,TGTGCCAGCAGTTACGGCGAAAGCTCCTATAATTCACCCCTCCACTTT,CASSYGESSYNSPLHF
few,TRBD2,TRBV20-1,TRBJ2-1,TGCAGTGCTATAGCGGGAGGGTACAATGAGCAGTTCTTC,CSAIAGGYNEQFF
NA,NA,TRBV20-1,TRBJ2-5,TGCAGTGCTACACTTACAGGAGGCGAGACCCAGTACTTC,CSATLTGGETQYF
few,NA,TRBV12-3/TRBV12-4,TRBJ1-2,TGTGCCAGCAGGGAGACAGTTAACTATGGCTACACCTTC,CASRETVNYGYTF
NA,NA,TRBV27,TRBJ1-6,TGTGCCAGCACCACCATCTGGGGGGCCGTGAATTCACCCCTCCACTTT,CASTTIWGAVNSPLHF
few,TRBD2,TRBV5-4,TRBJ2-1,TGTGCCAGCAGCTTGGACACTAAAGGGAGGGGCTATGAGCAGTTCTTC,CASSLDTKGRGYEQFF
NA,NA,TRBV5-6,TRBJ1-1,TGTGCCAGCAGCTGGGGGTCCGGTCGGAACACTGAAGCTTTCTTT,CASSWGSGRNTEAFF
few,TRBD1,TRBV15,TRBJ2-7,TGTGCCACCAGCAGCGCGAGGGGGCCTTTAAACGAGCAGTACTTC,CATSSARGPLNEQYF
NA,NA,TRBV7-9,TRBJ2-5,TGTGCCAGCAGCGCCGCTAGGGGCGGAGAGACCCAGTACTTC,CASSAARGGETQYF
NA,TRBD1,TRBV2,TRBJ2-1,TGTGCCGGGGACAGGAATGAGCAGTTCTTC,CAGDRNEQFF
NA,NA,TRBV28,TRBJ1-6,TGTGCCAGCAGTACAACGGGAGAGGGCGGCGCAAATTCACCCCTCCACTTT,CASSTTGEGGANSPLHF
NA,NA,TRBV12-3/TRBV12-4,TRBJ2-1,TGTGCCAGCAGCCCGAAGCCCTACAATGAGCAGTTCTTC,CASSPKPYNEQFF
NA,NA,TRBV20-1,TRBJ2-7,TGCAGTGCAACTCGGACCTTAAGCTCCTACGAGCAGTACTTC,CSATRTLSSYEQYF
NA,TRBD1,TRBV4-3,TRBJ2-1,TGCGCCAGCAGCCAAGGGTCGACAGGGTATGAGCAGTTCTTC,CASSQGSTGYEQFF
few,NA,TRBV6-5,TRBJ1-2,TGTGCCAGCAGGTCCGGGCGGTGGGGCTACACCTTC,CASRSGRWGYTF
NA,NA,TRBV19,TRBJ1-1,TGTGCCAGTAGGAGGGAAAGGAACACTGAAGCTTTCTTT,CASRRERNTEAFF
few,TRBD1,TRBV6-5,TRBJ1-3,TGTGCCAGCAGTTACGGTCTCGCAGGGGGCGATGGAAACACCATATATTTT,CASSYGLAGGDGNTIYF
NA,NA,TRBV6-1,TRBJ1-1,TGTGCCAGCAGACCGACCGTGGGGGGATTAACTGAAGCTTTCTTT,CASRPTVGGLTEAFF
NA,NA,TRBV6-5,TRBJ1-1,TGTGCCAGCAGTTACTCGACCTTAGGAGGGTTTAACACTGAAGCTTTCTTT,CASSYSTLGGFNTEAFF
NA,TRBD2,TRBV28,TRBJ2-5,TGTGCCAGCAGCTCTTACCGCGGACTAGCGGGAGGCGGAGAGACCCAGTACTTC,CASSSYRGLAGGGETQYF
NA,NA,TRBV20-1,TRBJ2-3,TGCAGTGCTAGAGCGGGGGAGGGCACAGATACGCAGTATTTT,CSARAGEGTDTQYF
once,NA,TRBV7-6,TRBJ1-1,TGTGCCAGCAGCTTACGCGCAGGGATAATGAACACTGAAGCTTTCTTT,CASSLRAGIMNTEAFF
few,NA,TRBV7-9,TRBJ1-2,TGTGCCAGCAGCTCCGAGGCGGGGGCCTATGGCTACACCTTC,CASSSEAGAYGYTF
NA,NA,TRBV28,TRBJ2-3,TGTGCCAGCAGTTTATCTCGGATGTTGGGAGATACGCAGTATTTT,CASSLSRMLGDTQYF
NA,NA,TRBV2,TRBJ2-4,TGTGCCAGCAGTGAAGGGATTCCTCCAAAAAACATTCAGTACTTC,CASSEGIPPKNIQYF
few,TRBD2,TRBV27,TRBJ2-5,TGTGCCAGCAGTCCCTTCTTAGCGGGGGACCCCGAGACCCAGTACTTC,CASSPFLAGDPETQYF
NA,NA,TRBV20-1,TRBJ1-3,TGCAGTGCTAGAGGGGAATTAGGACTGCGGGCCGGAGGCGGAAACACCATATATTTT,CSARGELGLRAGGGNTIYF
few,NA,TRBV12-3/TRBV12-4,TRBJ2-1,TGTGCCAGCACTTGGAGAGGAAACACTTGGGGCAATGAGCAGTTCTTC,CASTWRGNTWGNEQFF
NA,NA,TRBV28,TRBJ1-5,TGTGCCAGCAGTTTATCGTTGGACACCCAAGAGCCCCAGCATTTT,CASSLSLDTQEPQHF
few,NA,TRBV7-2,TRBJ1-1,TGTGCCAGCAGCTTAGCAGGGGTATCTGAAGCTTTCTTT,CASSLAGVSEAFF
NA,NA,TRBV3-1,TRBJ2-2,TGTGCCAGCAGCCAGGGGGTTTCCACCGGGGAGCTGTTTTTT,CASSQGVSTGELFF
NA,NA,TRBV20-1,TRBJ1-6,TGCAGTGCTAGCGAATCAGGGTGGGATTCCCCCCTCCACTTT,CSASESGWDSPLHF
many,TRBD2,TRBV20-1,TRBJ2-1,TGCAGTGCTAGCCTACTAGCGGGTGGGCCCGAGCAGTTCTTC,CSASLLAGGPEQFF